This T cell receptor beta chain was identified in a study of a mutant IDH1 vaccine in newly diagnosed glioma. For the study at large: Former treatment meant radiotherapy, temozolomide, or both; the majority had gotten both. Findings and limits, study-wide: Pseudoprogression appears to have had no connection to changes in top peripheral T cell clonotypes.

The data were produced by immunoSEQ multiplex PCR, yet TCRdb's version contains in-frame clones alone and is incomplete. The repertoire holds some 42,000 clones, with approximately 80% as singletons. Looked up from germline, CDR1 is GTSNPN and CDR2 is SVGIG (reference sequence). The CDR3 runs to 15 residues. V lost 1 base to trimming and J lost 0 bases, with 10 bases between them. Remarks on this clone: Its antigen is not known.

Time point described: week 47, end of study. Doses comprised 300 ug of mutant IDH1 20-mer peptide each, plus topical imiquimod. Patients had eight vaccinations, in weeks 1, 3, 5, 7, 11, 15, 19 and 23. V usage is TRBV30 and J usage is TRBJ1-3; D is uncertain. The starting material was PBMCs, obtained from a glioma patient whose treatment included an IDH1 peptide vaccine. The TCR sequence derives from a young man with glioma. Some clones in this sample may be carry-over from other donors' samples. The CDR3 DNA sequence: TGTGCCTGGAGTGAGCCGGCCTACTCTGGAAACACCATATATTTT. Translating it yields CAWSEPAYSGNTIYF.